This note documents a single TCR beta chain sequence. CDR1 and CDR2 (germline): GTSNPN, SVGIG (reference sequence). Deletions cut 0 bases from V and 7 bases from J, with 9 bases between. This CDR3 spans 12 amino acids. The data are from a study of blood T cell repertoires in COVID-19. Study-wide background: T cells, B-cell-depleted T cells, or PBMCs provided the cDNA or gDNA that served as material.

Clones were sequenced by immunoSEQ multiplex PCR, and TCRdb holds only the in-frame ones, with some missing. Here the sample spans some 110,000 clones, approximately 86% being singletons. The TCR comes from a middle-aged man with acute or convalescent COVID-19. Sequencing was performed on peripheral blood. The chain has TRBV30 and TRBJ1-1; TRBD1 is a possible D gene (5 bases). CDR3: CAWSVPGGEAFF. The DNA of the CDR3 is TGTGCCTGGAGTGTACCGGGGGGTGAAGCTTTCTTT.